Shown below are 6 T cell receptor beta chains from a single sample sequenced in a study of T-cell reconstitution after alpha-beta-depleted transplantation in children. Unique molecular identifiers were built into the TCRbeta library. From the PCR reads, TCRdb called clonotypes with MiXCR, one entry per CDR3 protein. In the table there are roughly 200,000 distinct CDR3 sequences, about 7% of which are singletons. The sequences come from PBMCs, collected before TCRalphabeta/CD19-depleted stem cell transplant. These receptors were taken from a boy between 2 and 10 years old with acute lymphoblastic leukemia, due to receive a stem cell transplant.

This clonotype was picked up a small number of times. V gene TRBV20-1 combines with J gene TRBJ2-7; the match to TRBD2 covers 7 bases. With V trimmed by 3 bases and J by 2 bases, 7 bases remained unmatched. CDR1 DFQATT and CDR2 SNEGSKA come from the germline V gene (reference sequence). This CDR3 is 14 amino acids long. The chain's CDR3 is CSASAREAPYEQYF. The CDR3 region has the DNA TGCAGTGCTAGTGCCCGGGAGGCTCCCTACGAGCAGTACTTC.

This clonotype was recorded at least ten times. The V and J genes are TRBV7-9 and TRBJ2-1, with TRBD2 matching over 9 bases. The J segment lost 2 bases and the V segment lost 8 bases, leaving 4 bases of the junction unmatched. Germline CDR1 and CDR2: SEHNR and FQNEAQ (reference sequence). This CDR3 is built from 14 residues. The CDR3 loop is CASGPSGAYNEQFF. CDR3 in DNA: TGTGCCAGCGGACCTAGCGGGGCCTACAATGAGCAGTTCTTC.

A few counts support this clonotype. The CDR3 bases are TGCAGTGCTAGAGAGCAGAACCAAGAGACCCAGTACTTC. Translated, it gives CSAREQNQETQYF. The gene calls are TRBV20-1 and TRBJ2-5, with D uncertain. The germline V gene has CDR1 DFQATT and CDR2 SNEGSKA (reference sequence). CDR3 length equals 13 residues. The ends were cut back, 0 bases at V and 0 bases at J, with 5 bases in the middle.

V gene TRBV4-2 combines with J gene TRBJ2-7; TRBD1 matches 7 bases. V lost 0 bases to trimming and J lost 3 bases; unmatched junction nucleotides: 5. This CDR3 is 15 amino acids long. Germline CDR1 is LGHNA and CDR2 is YNFKEQ. Written as DNA, the CDR3 is TGTGCCAGCAGCCAAGATGCGCAGGGGGACTACGAGCAGTACTTC. It codes for CASSQDAQGDYEQYF.

The V call is TRBV20-1, the J call TRBJ2-3, with D perhaps given as TRBD1 or TRBD2 (6 bases each). The germline V gene encodes CDR1 DFQATT and CDR2 SNEGSKA (reference sequence). Trimming stripped 1 base from V and 2 bases from J, with 25 bases between. The CDR3 extends over 19 amino acids. CDR3 loop: CSARGVLRGVAALTDTQYF. The CDR3 DNA is TGCAGTGCTAGAGGTGTACTCAGGGGAGTAGCGGCTCTCACAGATACGCAGTATTTT.

This clonotype was recorded at least ten times. The gene calls are TRBV7-8 and TRBJ1-6; tentatively, D is TRBD1 (6 bases). Germline assignment: CDR1 SGHVS and CDR2 FQNEAQ. CDR3 size: 14 residues. The V and J ends lost 3 bases and 14 bases respectively, with 17 bases between them. Here the CDR3 reads CASSFGPGEGTLHF. CDR3 coding DNA: TGTGCCAGCAGCTTTGGCCCAGGGGAGGGCACCCTCCACTTT.